The present T cell receptor beta chain was sequenced within a study of T cell changes during pregnancy in multiple sclerosis (dated by TCRdb to the late 2010s). In terms of the full investigation: In women with multiple sclerosis, the researchers looked at how the T cell repertoire shifted as pregnancy progressed.

Of note for this clone: What this receptor recognizes is not known. Per-nucleotide qualities are absent, and no much larger clonotype sits a single base away.

In the germline V gene, CDR1 corresponds to KGHSH and CDR2 to LQKENI. At the junction V is shortened by 0 bases and J by 10 bases, with 15 bases in between. CDR3 length: 14 amino acids, cysteine to phenylalanine. The kept DNA is CDR3 alone, 42 bases in frame from the first base. The library was prepared using the immunoSEQ multiplex PCR assay. Here the immuneACCESS table is served through TCRdb, limited to in-frame sequences with V and J called. Missing clones are a known gap in these copies; in checked studies unresolved V genes cover under half, and the rest lacks a known reason. The sample profile shows 90,000 to 95,000 clones; 80% to 95% of them were found once. Approximately 0.97% of the sample is taken by the ten largest.

Source: peripheral blood, taken before pregnancy. The chain is assembled from TRBV18 and TRBJ1-1, with the D gene not clear enough to name. The receptor was isolated from a female donor with multiple sclerosis, enrolled in a pregnancy study. The sequenced DNA is TGTGCCAGCTCACCACCGTCAGGTCTGTCTGCAGCTTTCTTT. This yields the protein CASSPPSGLSAAFF.